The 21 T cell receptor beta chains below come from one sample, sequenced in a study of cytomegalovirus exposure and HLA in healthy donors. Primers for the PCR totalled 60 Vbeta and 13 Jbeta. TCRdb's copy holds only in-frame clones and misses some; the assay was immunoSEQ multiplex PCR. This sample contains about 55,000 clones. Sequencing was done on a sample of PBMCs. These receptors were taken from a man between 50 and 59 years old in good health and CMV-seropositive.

Written as DNA, the CDR3 is TGTGCCACCACGAGTAGCGGGGCAGATACGCAGTATTTT. This translates into CATTSSGADTQYF. The rearrangement joins TRBV6-1 to TRBJ2-3; 8 bases are a match to TRBD2. Germline values: CDR1 MNHNS, CDR2 SASEGT. This CDR3 region has 13 residues. J lost 4 bases, V lost 10 bases, and 7 bases had no gene match.

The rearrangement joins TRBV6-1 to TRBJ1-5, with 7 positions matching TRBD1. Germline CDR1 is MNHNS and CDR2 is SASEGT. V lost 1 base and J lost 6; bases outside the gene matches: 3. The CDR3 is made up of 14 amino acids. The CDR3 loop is CASSEVGGRQPQHF. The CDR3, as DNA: TGTGCCAGCAGTGAAGTAGGGGGCCGTCAGCCCCAGCATTTT.

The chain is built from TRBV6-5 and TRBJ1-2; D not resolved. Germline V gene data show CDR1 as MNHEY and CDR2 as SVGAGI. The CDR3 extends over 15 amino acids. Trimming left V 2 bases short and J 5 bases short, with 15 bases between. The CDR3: CASSYASRVPYGYTF. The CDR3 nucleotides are TGTGCCAGCAGTTACGCCAGCCGGGTTCCTTATGGCTACACCTTC.

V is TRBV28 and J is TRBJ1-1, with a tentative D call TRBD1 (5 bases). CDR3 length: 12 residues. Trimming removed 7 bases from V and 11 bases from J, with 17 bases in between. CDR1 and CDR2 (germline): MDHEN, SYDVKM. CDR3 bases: TGTGCCAGCACCCGGGAGGAGGGGCTGGCTTTCTTT. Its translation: CASTREEGLAFF. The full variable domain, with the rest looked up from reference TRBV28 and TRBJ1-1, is DVKVTQSSRYLVKRTGEKVFLECVQDMDHENMFWYRQDPGLGLRLIYFSYDVKMKEKGDIPEGYSVSREKKERFSLILESASTNQTSMYLCASTREEGLAFFGQGTRLTVV.

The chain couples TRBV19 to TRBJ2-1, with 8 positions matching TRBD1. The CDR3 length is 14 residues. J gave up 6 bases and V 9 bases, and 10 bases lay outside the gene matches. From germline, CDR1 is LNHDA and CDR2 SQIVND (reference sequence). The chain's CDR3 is CASNRDRPSNEQFF. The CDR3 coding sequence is TGTGCCAGCAACCGGGACAGGCCGTCCAATGAGCAGTTCTTC.

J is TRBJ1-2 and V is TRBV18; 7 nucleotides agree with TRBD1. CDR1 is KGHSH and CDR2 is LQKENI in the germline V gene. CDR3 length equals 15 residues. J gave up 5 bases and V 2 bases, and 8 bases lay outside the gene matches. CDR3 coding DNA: TGTGCCAGCTCACCAGGGACAGCCCCCCGGTATGGCTACACCTTC. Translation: CASSPGTAPRYGYTF.

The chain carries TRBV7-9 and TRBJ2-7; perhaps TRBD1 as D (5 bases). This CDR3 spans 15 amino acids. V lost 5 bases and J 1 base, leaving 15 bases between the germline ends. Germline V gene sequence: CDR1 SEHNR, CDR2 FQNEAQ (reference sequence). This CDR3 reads CASSPPPDTSYEQYF. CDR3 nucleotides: TGTGCCAGCAGCCCCCCCCCGGACACTTCCTACGAGCAGTACTTC.

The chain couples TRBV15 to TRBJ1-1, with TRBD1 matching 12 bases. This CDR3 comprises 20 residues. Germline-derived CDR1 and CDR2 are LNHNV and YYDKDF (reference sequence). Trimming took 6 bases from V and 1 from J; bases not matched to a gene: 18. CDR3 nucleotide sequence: TGTGCCACCAGTCAGAGGGGGACAGGGGGCCAACTATTACGGAACACTGAAGCTTTCTTT. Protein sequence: CATSQRGTGGQLLRNTEAFF.

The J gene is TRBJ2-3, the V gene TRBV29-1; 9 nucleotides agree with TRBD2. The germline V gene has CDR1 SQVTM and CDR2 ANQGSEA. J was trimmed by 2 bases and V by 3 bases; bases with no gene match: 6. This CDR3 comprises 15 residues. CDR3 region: CSVDTSGGLTDTQYF. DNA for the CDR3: TGCAGCGTTGATACGAGCGGGGGGCTCACAGATACGCAGTATTTT.

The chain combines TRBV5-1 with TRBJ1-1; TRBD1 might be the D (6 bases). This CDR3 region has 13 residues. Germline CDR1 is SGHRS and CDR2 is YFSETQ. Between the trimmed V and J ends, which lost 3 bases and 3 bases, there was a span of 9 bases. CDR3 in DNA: TGCGCCAGCAGCTCGGACAGTTACACTGAAGCTTTCTTT. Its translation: CASSSDSYTEAFF.

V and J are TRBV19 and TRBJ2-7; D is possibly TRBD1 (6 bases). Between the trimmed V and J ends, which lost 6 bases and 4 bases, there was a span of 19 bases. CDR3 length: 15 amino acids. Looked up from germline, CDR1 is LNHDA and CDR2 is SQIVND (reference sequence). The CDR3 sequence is CASSVGEWGRYEQYF. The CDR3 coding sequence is TGTGCCAGTAGCGTCGGTGAATGGGGGCGGTACGAGCAGTACTTC.

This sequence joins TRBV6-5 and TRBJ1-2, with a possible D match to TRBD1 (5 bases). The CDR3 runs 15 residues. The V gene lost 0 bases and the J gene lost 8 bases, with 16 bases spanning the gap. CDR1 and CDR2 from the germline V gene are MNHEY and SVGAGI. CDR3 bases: TGTGCCAGCAGTTACTCGATAGGTCCGGAGGGGGGCTACACCTTC. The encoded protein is CASSYSIGPEGGYTF.

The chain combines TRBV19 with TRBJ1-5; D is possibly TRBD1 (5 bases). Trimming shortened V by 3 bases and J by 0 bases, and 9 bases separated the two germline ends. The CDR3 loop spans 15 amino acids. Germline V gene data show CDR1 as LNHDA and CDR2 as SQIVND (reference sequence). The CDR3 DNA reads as TGTGCCAGTAGTATTGGGGCCATTAGCAATCAGCCCCAGCATTTT. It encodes CASSIGAISNQPQHF.

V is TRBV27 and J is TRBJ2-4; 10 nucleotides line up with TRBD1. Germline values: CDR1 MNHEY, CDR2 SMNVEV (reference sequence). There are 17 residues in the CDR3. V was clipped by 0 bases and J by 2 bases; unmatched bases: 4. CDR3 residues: CASSLSGQGIPKNIQYF. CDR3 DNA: TGTGCCAGCAGTTTATCGGGACAGGGGATTCCCAAAAACATTCAGTACTTC.

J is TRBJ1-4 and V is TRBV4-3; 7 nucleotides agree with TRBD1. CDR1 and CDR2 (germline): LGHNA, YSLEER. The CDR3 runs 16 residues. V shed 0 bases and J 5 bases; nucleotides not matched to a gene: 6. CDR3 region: CASSQDVSGGNEKLFF. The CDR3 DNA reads TGCGCCAGCAGCCAAGACGTCTCAGGGGGAAATGAAAAACTGTTTTTT.

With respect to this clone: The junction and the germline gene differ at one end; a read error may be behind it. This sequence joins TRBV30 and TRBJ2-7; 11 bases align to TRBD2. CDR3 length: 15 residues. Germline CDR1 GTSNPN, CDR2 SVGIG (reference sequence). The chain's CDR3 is CAGSVSSGGFYEQYF. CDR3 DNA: TGTGCCGGGAGTGTTTCTAGCGGGGGGTTCTACGAGCAGTACTTC. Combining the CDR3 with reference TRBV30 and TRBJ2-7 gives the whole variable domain SQTIHQWPATLVQPVGSPLSLECTVEGTSNPNLYWYRQAAGRGLQLLFYSVGIGQISSEVPQNLSASRPQDRQFILSSKKLLLSDSGFYLCAGSVSSGGFYEQYFGPGTRLTVT.

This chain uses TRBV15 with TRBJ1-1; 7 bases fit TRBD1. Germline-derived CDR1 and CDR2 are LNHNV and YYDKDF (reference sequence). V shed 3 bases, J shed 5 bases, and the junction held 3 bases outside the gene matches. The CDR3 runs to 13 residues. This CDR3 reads CATSSLRGTEAFF. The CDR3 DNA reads TGTGCCACCAGCAGCCTCAGGGGGACTGAAGCTTTCTTT.

CDR3 nucleotides: TGTGCCAGCACCCCGAGCGACTGGACCTACGAGCAGTACTTC. The encoded protein is CASTPSDWTYEQYF. The chain has TRBV5-6 and TRBJ2-7; no definite D call. Germline V gene sequence: CDR1 SGHDT, CDR2 YYEEEE. The CDR3 spans 14 residues. The ends were cut back, 6 bases at V and 2 bases at J, with 15 bases in the middle.

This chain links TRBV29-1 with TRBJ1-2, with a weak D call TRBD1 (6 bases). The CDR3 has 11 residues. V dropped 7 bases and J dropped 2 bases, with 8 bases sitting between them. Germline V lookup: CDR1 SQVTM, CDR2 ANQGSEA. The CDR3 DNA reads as TGCAGCGCAGGGGAGAACTATGGCTACACCTTC. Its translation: CSAGENYGYTF.

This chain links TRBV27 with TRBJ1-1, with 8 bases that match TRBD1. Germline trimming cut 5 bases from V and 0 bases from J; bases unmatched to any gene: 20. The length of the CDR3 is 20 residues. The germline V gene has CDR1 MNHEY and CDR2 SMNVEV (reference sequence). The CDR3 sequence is CASSPRSLSLTGEMNTEAFF. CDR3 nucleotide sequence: TGTGCCAGCAGTCCGAGGAGTTTGAGTTTGACAGGGGAAATGAACACTGAAGCTTTCTTT.

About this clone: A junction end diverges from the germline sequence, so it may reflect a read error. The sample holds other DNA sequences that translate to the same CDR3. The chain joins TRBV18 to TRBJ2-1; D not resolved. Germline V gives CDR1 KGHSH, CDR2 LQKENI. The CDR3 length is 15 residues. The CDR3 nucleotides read TGTGCCAGCTCGCCACTAAAGAGCTCCTACAATGAGCAGTTCTTC. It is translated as CASSPLKSSYNEQFF.